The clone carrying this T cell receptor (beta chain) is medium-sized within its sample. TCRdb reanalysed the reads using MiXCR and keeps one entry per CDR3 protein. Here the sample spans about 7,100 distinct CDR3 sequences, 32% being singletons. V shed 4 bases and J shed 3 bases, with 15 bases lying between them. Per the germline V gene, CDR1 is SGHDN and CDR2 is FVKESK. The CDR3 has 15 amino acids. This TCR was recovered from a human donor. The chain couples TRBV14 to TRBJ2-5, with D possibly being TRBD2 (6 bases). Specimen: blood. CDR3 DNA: TGTGCCAGCAGCCCACGGAGAAAGCGGGAAGAGACCCAGTACTTC. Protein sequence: CASSPRRKREETQYF.